Following are 9 T cell receptor beta chains from one sample sequenced in a study of T cell responses to AZD1222 COVID-19 vaccine. Libraries were prepared by immunoSEQ multiplex PCR; TCRdb keeps only in-frame clonotypes and omits some of them. The sample includes 100,000 to 130,000 clones, 80% to 95% of them seen just once. Here the sequenced sample was peripheral blood, taken 28 days after the second AZD1222 dose. The receptor source for this set is an adult who received the AZD1222 COVID-19 vaccine.

The rearrangement links TRBV5-6 to TRBJ2-7; D remains ambiguous. This CDR3 comprises 13 residues. From germline, CDR1 is SGHDT and CDR2 YYEEEE. Trimming removed 4 bases from V and 2 bases from J, with 10 bases in between. CDR3 amino acids: CASSPRQAYEQYF. Here the CDR3 DNA reads TGTGCCAGCAGCCCCCGTCAAGCCTACGAGCAGTACTTC.

The chain has TRBV12-5 and TRBJ1-5; 7 nucleotides match TRBD1. Germline V gene lookup returns CDR1 LGHNT and CDR2 FRNRAP. This CDR3 contains 16 residues. V lost 1 base, J lost 6 bases, and 9 bases stayed unmatched. The CDR3 sequence: CASGLDRQGWPQPQHF. The DNA of the CDR3 is TGTGCTAGTGGTTTGGACAGACAGGGATGGCCTCAGCCCCAGCATTTT.

This chain joins TRBV19 and TRBJ1-5; no reliable D call. Deletions cut 3 bases from V and 0 bases from J, with 6 bases between. Germline assignment: CDR1 LNHDA and CDR2 SQIVND (reference sequence). The CDR3 contains 14 residues. The CDR3 DNA sequence: TGTGCCAGTAGTATGGGTCCTAGCAATCAGCCCCAGCATTTT. This gives the protein CASSMGPSNQPQHF.

The chain uses TRBV5-4 and TRBJ1-2, with 7 positions matching TRBD1. The V gene end was trimmed by 4 bases and the J gene end by 6 bases; junction bases not matched to a gene: 12. This CDR3 has 15 residues. Germline-derived CDR1 and CDR2 are SGHNT and YYREEE (reference sequence). The CDR3 DNA reads TGTGCCAGCAGCCCCGATGGGACAGTTACTAATGGCTACACCTTC. Its translation is CASSPDGTVTNGYTF.

The genes are TRBV3-1 (or the pseudogene TRBV3-2) and TRBJ2-5; tentative D call: TRBD2 (7 bases). CDR1 is LGHDT and CDR2 is YNNKEL in the germline V gene (reference sequence). V was pared by 4 bases and J by 4 bases, with 16 bases between. This CDR3 is built from 15 residues. The CDR3 reads CASSLRGAVPETQYF. CDR3 bases: TGTGCCAGCAGCCTTCGGGGGGCCGTGCCAGAGACCCAGTACTTC.

This clone was counted between two and nine times. The CDR3 coding sequence is TGTGCCATCAGTGAGAAGGGGGGGCACCTCTATGGCTACACCTTC. Translation gives CAISEKGGHLYGYTF. The rearrangement uses TRBV10-3 and TRBJ1-2; weak D call: TRBD1 (6 bases). The CDR3 is 15 amino acids. Trimming removed 2 bases from V and 4 bases from J, with 14 bases in between. Germline V gene lookup returns CDR1 ENHRY and CDR2 SYGVKD.

The V call is TRBV10-3, the J call TRBJ1-1; unclear D gene. Trimming stripped 5 bases from V and 0 bases from J, with 4 bases between. Germline CDR1 reads ENHRY; CDR2 reads SYGVKD. This CDR3 comprises 12 residues. In nucleotides, the CDR3 is TGTGCCATCAGTAATATGAACACTGAAGCTTTCTTT. As protein: CAISNMNTEAFF.

V usage is TRBV10-1 and J usage is TRBJ1-1; 7 bases map to TRBD1. The germline gives CDR1 WNHNN, CDR2 SYGVQD (reference sequence). The CDR3 consists of 13 residues. The J segment lost 1 base and the V segment lost 4 bases, leaving 0 bases of the junction unmatched. The CDR3 DNA is TGCGCCAGCAGTGGACAGGGGAACACTGAAGCTTTCTTT. It specifies CASSGQGNTEAFF.

This rearrangement joins TRBV4-2 to TRBJ2-1, with 13 nucleotides matching TRBD2. This CDR3 spans 17 amino acids. Germline assignment: CDR1 LGHNA and CDR2 YNFKEQ. J gave up 7 bases and V 1 base, and 7 bases lay outside the gene matches. CDR3 sequence: CASSQGKTSGRQNEQFF. Here the CDR3 DNA reads TGTGCCAGCAGCCAAGGGAAGACTAGCGGGAGGCAGAATGAGCAGTTCTTC.